The present T cell receptor (beta chain) was sequenced within a study of sequential checkpoint blockade in melanoma. At the level of the study: Patients were randomized 1:1 to nivolumab-then-ipilimumab or ipilimumab-then-nivolumab first-line. After both sequences, patients received maintenance nivolumab.

V lost 1 base, J lost 2 bases, and 9 bases lay in between. Germline V gene sequence: CDR1 MGHRA, CDR2 YSYEKL. The CDR3 has 15 amino acids. Repertoires were generated with immunoSEQ multiplex PCR, while TCRdb's copy carries only in-frame clones and drops some. Of under 40,000 clones in the sample, about 88% were seen once. Treatment here: randomized to nivolumab then ipilimumab (arm A) or the reverse (arm B). No patient had prior DNA-damaging chemotherapy. Sorted cells were live CD3+CD8+, lacking CD19 and CD56, from PBMCs. The gene calls are TRBV4-1 and TRBJ2-1, with D possibly TRBD2 on 5 matching bases. Here the sequenced sample was CD8+ T cells sorted from blood (inferred from file names), taken from a patient given nivolumab and ipilimumab in sequence. The TCR originated in a human donor with melanoma. CDR3: CASSQVGSTYNEQFF. The DNA for the CDR3 is TGCGCCAGCAGCCAAGTTGGGAGCACCTACAATGAGCAGTTCTTC.